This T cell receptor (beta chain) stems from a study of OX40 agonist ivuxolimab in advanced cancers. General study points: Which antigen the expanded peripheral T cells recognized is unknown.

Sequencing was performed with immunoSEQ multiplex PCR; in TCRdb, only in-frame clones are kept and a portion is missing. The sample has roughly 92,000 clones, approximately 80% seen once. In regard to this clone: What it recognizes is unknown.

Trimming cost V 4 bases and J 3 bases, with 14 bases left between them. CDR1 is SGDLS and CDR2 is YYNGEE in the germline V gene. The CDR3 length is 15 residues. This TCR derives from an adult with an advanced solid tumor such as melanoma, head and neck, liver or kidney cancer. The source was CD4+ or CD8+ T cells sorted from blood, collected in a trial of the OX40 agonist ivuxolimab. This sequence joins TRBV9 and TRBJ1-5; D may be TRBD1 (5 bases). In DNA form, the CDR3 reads TGTGCCAGCAGCCCAGGGTCGGAGACCAATCAGCCCCAGCATTTT. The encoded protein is CASSPGSETNQPQHF.